These 12 T cell receptor beta chains were sequenced from one sample in a study of T-cell reconstitution after alpha-beta-depleted transplantation in children. The TCRbeta library was prepared with unique molecular identifiers. Each CDR3 protein gets one entry after TCRdb re-called the PCR reads with MiXCR. The sample has some 300,000 distinct CDR3 sequences; roughly 9.1% are singletons. Specimen: PBMCs, collected before TCRalphabeta/CD19-depleted stem cell transplant. The source of these receptors is a boy under two years old with acute myeloid leukemia, due to receive a stem cell transplant.

In its sample, this clonotype was seen many times. The rearrangement joins TRBV5-6 to TRBJ2-1, with 8 bases that match TRBD2. J lost 2 bases, V lost 1 base, and 8 bases had no gene match. CDR1 is SGHDT and CDR2 is YYEEEE in the germline V gene. The CDR3 runs to 17 residues. The chain's CDR3 is CASSLLGAGVTYNEQFF. CDR3 bases: TGTGCCAGCAGCTTGTTAGGAGCGGGAGTGACCTACAATGAGCAGTTCTTC.

This clonotype was observed many times. CDR3 DNA: TGCAGCGTTTGGGAAATAGAGGGGAGGGAAGCTTTCTTT. Amino acid sequence: CSVWEIEGREAFF. This chain connects TRBV29-1 to TRBJ1-1; D is possibly TRBD1 (5 bases). The germline V gene has CDR1 SQVTM and CDR2 ANQGSEA. This CDR3 has 13 residues. V lost 5 bases to trimming and J lost 8 bases, with 18 bases between them.

This clonotype was seen repeatedly, ten times or more. This sequence joins TRBV24-1 and TRBJ2-2; the match to TRBD1 covers 7 bases. Losses at the gene ends were 8 bases for V and 1 base for J; bases not matched to a gene: 3. The germline V gene encodes CDR1 KGHDR and CDR2 SFDVKD. CDR3 size: 14 residues. CDR3 region: CATKGQKNTGELFF. CDR3 coding DNA: TGTGCCACCAAGGGACAGAAGAACACCGGGGAGCTGTTTTTT.

CDR3 loop: CASRFLGTVGDEQYF. The DNA for the CDR3 is TGTGCCAGCAGATTCCTCGGGACAGTCGGCGACGAGCAGTACTTC. The chain has TRBV6-5 and TRBJ2-7; the match to TRBD1 covers 7 bases. The V gene's germline CDR1 is MNHEY and CDR2 SVGAGI. The CDR3 consists of 15 residues. V was clipped by 6 bases and J by 5 bases; unmatched bases: 13.

This clonotype was found many times. This sequence joins TRBV28 and TRBJ1-2; D gene ambiguous. V was pared by 3 bases and J by 4 bases, with 15 bases between. From germline, CDR1 is MDHEN and CDR2 SYDVKM. The CDR3 covers 15 residues. This CDR3 is CASSLSRPFPYGYTF. The CDR3 coding sequence is TGTGCCAGCAGTTTGTCTCGTCCTTTTCCCTATGGCTACACCTTC.

This clonotype was observed at least ten times. This chain joins TRBV27 and TRBJ2-7; weak D call: TRBD2 (6 bases). Germline V lookup: CDR1 MNHEY, CDR2 SMNVEV (reference sequence). Deletions cut 5 bases from V and 2 bases from J, with 19 bases between. There are 16 residues in the CDR3. CDR3 region: CASSLGLWDFPYEQYF. The CDR3 DNA sequence: TGTGCCAGCAGTCTGGGCCTTTGGGACTTTCCCTACGAGCAGTACTTC.

There are many counts of this clonotype. The DNA of the CDR3 is TGTGCCAGCAGTTTATATCGGGGGGGCTATTACAATGAGCAGTTCTTC. It is translated as CASSLYRGGYYNEQFF. V is TRBV28 and J is TRBJ2-1, with TRBD2 identical over 8 bases. The V and J ends lost 1 base and 4 bases, in that order; junction bases with no gene match: 6. CDR3 length: 16 amino acids. The germline V gene encodes CDR1 MDHEN and CDR2 SYDVKM.

This clonotype was observed many times. The chain joins TRBV10-2 to TRBJ2-7; D unclear. The germline gives CDR1 WSHSY, CDR2 SAAADI. CDR3 size: 15 residues. With 2 bases removed from V and 4 bases from J, the gap between germline ends came to 15 bases. CDR3 region: CASSEPGWADYEQYF. CDR3 sequence (DNA): TGCGCCAGCAGTGAGCCCGGCTGGGCCGATTACGAGCAGTACTTC.

J is TRBJ2-1 and V is TRBV18; D perhaps matches TRBD2 (5 bases). Germline V CDR1 and CDR2: KGHSH, LQKENI. There are 15 residues in the CDR3. V shed 1 base and J shed 6 bases, with 13 bases lying between them. CDR3 amino acids: CASSPRASPRNEQFF. In nucleotides, the CDR3 is TGTGCCAGCTCACCACGGGCTAGCCCCCGCAATGAGCAGTTCTTC. Drawing the rest from reference TRBV18 and TRBJ2-1, the complete variable domain is NAGVMQNPRHLVRRRGQEARLRCSPMKGHSHVYWYRQLPEEGLKFMVYLQKENIIDESGMPKERFSAEFPKEGPSILRIQQVVRGDSAAYFCASSPRASPRNEQFFGPGTRLTVL.

Many counts were recorded for this clonotype. The chain has TRBV20-1 and TRBJ2-3, with 7 bases fitting TRBD1. Germline V gives CDR1 DFQATT, CDR2 SNEGSKA (reference sequence). Trimming cost V 0 bases and J 4 bases; bases outside gene matches: 10. The CDR3 length is 16 residues. CDR3 residues: CSARDLIGQVADTQYF. The DNA of the CDR3 is TGCAGTGCTAGAGATCTCATTGGACAGGTTGCAGATACGCAGTATTTT.

This clonotype was seen at least ten times. J is TRBJ2-3 and V is TRBV6-4; unclear D gene. V lost 5 bases and J 4 bases, leaving 13 bases between the germline ends. CDR1 is MRHNA and CDR2 is SNTAGT in the germline V gene. This CDR3 has 14 amino acids. This CDR3 is CASSPIYSSDTQYF. Written as DNA, the CDR3 is TGTGCCAGCAGTCCCATCTACTCGTCAGATACGCAGTATTTT.

This clonotype occurred many times. CDR3 sequence reads: CASSLSMSWGSSGNTIYF. In nucleotides, the CDR3 is TGTGCCAGCAGCTTATCCATGTCGTGGGGGAGCTCTGGAAACACCATATATTTT. J is TRBJ1-3 and V is TRBV11-1; maybe TRBD1 (5 bases). Germline V CDR1 and CDR2: SGHAT, FQDESV (reference sequence). This CDR3 is built from 18 residues. Trimming left V 2 bases short and J 0 bases short, with 17 bases between.